These 5 T cell receptor beta chains came from one sample sequenced in a study of cytomegalovirus exposure and HLA in healthy donors. The table came from immunoSEQ multiplex PCR; TCRdb's copy has only in-frame clones and leaves some out. This sample has 70,000 to 80,000 clones; roughly 94% occur once, and the top ten carry over 2%. The sample comprised PBMCs. Receptor source: a woman younger than 35 in good health and CMV-seronegative.

The V gene is TRBV19, the J gene TRBJ2-3; 7 positions match TRBD2. The J segment lost 3 bases and the V segment lost 7 bases, leaving 16 bases of the junction unmatched. The CDR3 extends over 17 amino acids. The germline V gene has CDR1 LNHDA and CDR2 SQIVND (reference sequence). The CDR3, as DNA: TGTGCCAGTAAACCCTTGATTAGCGGGTTTGGAACAGATACGCAGTATTTT. Its translation is CASKPLISGFGTDTQYF. The full variable domain, in which reference TRBV19 and TRBJ2-3 provide the parts outside the CDR3, is DGGITQSPKYLFRKEGQNVTLSCEQNLNHDAMYWYRQDPGQGLRLIYYSQIVNDFQKGDIAEGYSVSREKKESFPLTVTSAQKNPTAFYLCASKPLISGFGTDTQYFGPGTRLTVL.

A single count supports this clone. V gene TRBV28 combines with J gene TRBJ2-6; D is perhaps TRBD2 (5 bases). Germline loops: CDR1 MDHEN, CDR2 SYDVKM. The V end lost 5 bases, the J end lost 2 bases, and 19 bases lay between the germline ends. The CDR3 consists of 18 residues. The CDR3 region is CASSPLGLSSPGANVLTF. CDR3 nucleotide sequence: TGTGCCAGCAGTCCACTAGGGTTGTCCTCTCCTGGGGCCAACGTCCTGACTTTC.

This clone was observed a few times. The V gene is TRBV7-6, the J gene TRBJ2-6; TRBD1 matches at 9 bases. Looked up from germline, CDR1 is SGHVS and CDR2 is FNYEAQ. Trimming cost V 4 bases and J 1 base; bases outside gene matches: 2. This CDR3 contains 16 residues. CDR3 nucleotides: TGTGCCAGCAGCTCCGGACAGGGGTCTGGGGCCAACGTCCTGACTTTC. Residues: CASSSGQGSGANVLTF.

This clone was seen once. The chain employs TRBV5-1 and TRBJ2-2; D may be TRBD1 (5 bases). The length of the CDR3 is 13 residues. Looked up from germline, CDR1 is SGHRS and CDR2 is YFSETQ. V lost 0 bases and J lost 7, with 7 bases in between. This CDR3 is CASSLATDGELFF. In DNA form, the CDR3 reads TGCGCCAGCAGCTTGGCGACAGACGGGGAGCTGTTTTTT.

This chain connects TRBV4-1 to TRBJ2-5, with 7 bases matching TRBD2. The V gene's germline CDR1 is MGHRA and CDR2 YSYEKL. V lost 4 bases, J lost 5 bases, and 7 bases stayed unmatched. There are 14 residues in the CDR3. DNA of the CDR3: TGCGCCAGCAGCCGCGGGGAGGGGTGGGAGACCCAGTACTTC. Translated: CASSRGEGWETQYF.